The TCR beta chain under discussion was sequenced for a study of early T cells in non-severe SARS-CoV-2 infection. As for the study in general: Sequencing used unsorted whole-blood bulk RNA, so chains lack pairing.

Trimming cost V 1 base and J 6 bases, with 16 bases left between them. This CDR3 is built from 16 residues. CDR1 and CDR2 from the germline V gene are SGHAT and FQNNGV. This clonotype was seen ten or more times. Its matching antigen is unknown. Study outcomes and limitations: VDJdb matching skewed toward anti-spike CD8 responses, missing private and CD4 specificities.

Individual cDNA molecules were tagged with unique molecular identifiers, the study reported. TCRdb used MiXCR to reprocess the 5' RACE reads, holding one entry per CDR3 protein. The sample has about 62,000 distinct CDR3 sequences, approximately 10% seen once. J is TRBJ2-1 and V is TRBV11-2, with D perhaps being TRBD1 or TRBD2 (5 bases each). The TCR sequence derives from an adult who was a healthcare worker with PCR-confirmed SARS-CoV-2 infection or an uninfected control (not recorded which). The sequenced sample consisted of whole blood. The CDR3 reads CASSLARVRGGNEQFF. CDR3 DNA sequence: TGTGCCAGCAGCTTAGCCAGGGTGAGAGGAGGCAATGAGCAGTTCTTC.